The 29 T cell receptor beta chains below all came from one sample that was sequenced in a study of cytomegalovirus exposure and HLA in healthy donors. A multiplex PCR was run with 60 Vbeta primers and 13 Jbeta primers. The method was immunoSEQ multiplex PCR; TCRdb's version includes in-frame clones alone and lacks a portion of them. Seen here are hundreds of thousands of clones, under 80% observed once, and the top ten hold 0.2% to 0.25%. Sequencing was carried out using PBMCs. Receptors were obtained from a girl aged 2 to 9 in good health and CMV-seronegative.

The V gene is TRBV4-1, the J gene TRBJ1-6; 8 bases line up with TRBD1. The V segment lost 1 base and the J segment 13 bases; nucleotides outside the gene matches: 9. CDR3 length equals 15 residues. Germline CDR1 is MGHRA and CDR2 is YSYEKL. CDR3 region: CASSQGPGQGSPLHF. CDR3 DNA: TGCGCCAGCAGCCAAGGCCCCGGACAGGGTTCGCCCCTCCACTTT.

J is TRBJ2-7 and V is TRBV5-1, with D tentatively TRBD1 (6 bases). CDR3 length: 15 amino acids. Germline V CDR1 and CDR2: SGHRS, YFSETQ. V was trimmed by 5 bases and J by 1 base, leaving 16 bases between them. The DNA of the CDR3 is TGCGCCAGCAGAGTGGGGGCTCTGATTTCCTACGAGCAGTACTTC. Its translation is CASRVGALISYEQYF. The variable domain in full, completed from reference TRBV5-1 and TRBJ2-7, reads KAGVTQTPRYLIKTRGQQVTLSCSPISGHRSVSWYQQTPGQGLQFLFEYFSETQRNKGNFPGRFSGRQFSNSRSEMNVSTLELGDSALYLCASRVGALISYEQYFGPGTRLTVT.

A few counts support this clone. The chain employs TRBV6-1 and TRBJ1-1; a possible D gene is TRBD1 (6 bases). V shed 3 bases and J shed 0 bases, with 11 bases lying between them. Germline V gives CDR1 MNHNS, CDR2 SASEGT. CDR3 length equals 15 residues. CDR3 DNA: TGTGCCAGCAGTGAGGGGGGGGCTGTGAACACTGAAGCTTTCTTT. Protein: CASSEGGAVNTEAFF.

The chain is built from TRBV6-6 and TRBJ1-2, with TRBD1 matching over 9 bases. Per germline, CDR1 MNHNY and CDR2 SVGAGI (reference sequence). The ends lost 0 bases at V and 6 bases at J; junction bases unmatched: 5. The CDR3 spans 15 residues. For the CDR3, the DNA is TGTGCCAGCAGTTACTCGACAGGGGGTAAGGATGGCTACACCTTC. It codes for CASSYSTGGKDGYTF.

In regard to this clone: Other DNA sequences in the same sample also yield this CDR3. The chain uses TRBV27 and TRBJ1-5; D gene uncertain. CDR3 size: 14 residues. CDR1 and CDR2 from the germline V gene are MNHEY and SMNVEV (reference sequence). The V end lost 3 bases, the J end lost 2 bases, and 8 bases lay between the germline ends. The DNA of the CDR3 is TGTGCCAGCAGTTTCGGGAGGGGCAATCAGCCCCAGCATTTT. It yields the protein CASSFGRGNQPQHF.

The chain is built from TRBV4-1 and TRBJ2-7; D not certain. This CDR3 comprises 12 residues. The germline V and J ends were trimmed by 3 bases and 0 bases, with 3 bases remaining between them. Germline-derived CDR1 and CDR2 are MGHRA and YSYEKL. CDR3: CASSQSSYEQYF. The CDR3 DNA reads TGCGCCAGCAGCCAGAGCTCCTACGAGCAGTACTTC.

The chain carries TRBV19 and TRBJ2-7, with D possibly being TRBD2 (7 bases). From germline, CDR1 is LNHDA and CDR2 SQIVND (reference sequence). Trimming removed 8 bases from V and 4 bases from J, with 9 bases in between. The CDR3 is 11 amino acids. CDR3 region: CASRGAYEQYF. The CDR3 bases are TGTGCCAGTCGGGGGGCATACGAGCAGTACTTC. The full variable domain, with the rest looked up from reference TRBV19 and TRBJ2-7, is DGGITQSPKYLFRKEGQNVTLSCEQNLNHDAMYWYRQDPGQGLRLIYYSQIVNDFQKGDIAEGYSVSREKKESFPLTVTSAQKNPTAFYLCASRGAYEQYFGPGTRLTVT.

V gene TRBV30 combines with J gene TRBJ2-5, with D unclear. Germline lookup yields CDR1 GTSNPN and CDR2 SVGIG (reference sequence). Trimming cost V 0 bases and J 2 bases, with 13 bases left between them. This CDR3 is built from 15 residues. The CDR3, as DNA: TGTGCCTGGAGTGTCGAACTCCACCTGCAAGAGACCCAGTACTTC. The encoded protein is CAWSVELHLQETQYF.

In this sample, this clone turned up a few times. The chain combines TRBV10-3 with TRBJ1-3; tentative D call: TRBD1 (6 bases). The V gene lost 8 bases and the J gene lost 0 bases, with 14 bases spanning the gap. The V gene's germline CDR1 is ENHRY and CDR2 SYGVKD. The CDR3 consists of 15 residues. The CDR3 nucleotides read TGTGCCATCTCCGGGACATCCATCTCTGGAAACACCATATATTTT. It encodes CAISGTSISGNTIYF.

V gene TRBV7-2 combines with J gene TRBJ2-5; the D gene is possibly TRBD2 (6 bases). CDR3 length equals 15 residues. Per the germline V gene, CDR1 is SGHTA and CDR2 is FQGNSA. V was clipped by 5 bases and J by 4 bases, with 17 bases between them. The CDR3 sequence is CASSLLGGWAETQYF. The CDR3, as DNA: TGTGCCAGCAGCCTACTTGGGGGGTGGGCAGAGACCCAGTACTTC.

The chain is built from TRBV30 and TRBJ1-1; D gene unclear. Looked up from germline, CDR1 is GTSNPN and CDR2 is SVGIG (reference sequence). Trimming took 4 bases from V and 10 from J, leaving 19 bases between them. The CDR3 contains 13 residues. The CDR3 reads CAWTQNRGFGAFF. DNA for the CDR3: TGTGCCTGGACCCAAAATCGGGGTTTCGGAGCTTTCTTT.

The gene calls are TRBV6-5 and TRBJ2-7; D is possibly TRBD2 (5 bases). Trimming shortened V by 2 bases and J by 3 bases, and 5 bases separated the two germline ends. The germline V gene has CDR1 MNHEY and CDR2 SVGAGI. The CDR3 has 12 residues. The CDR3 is CASSYEGYEQYF. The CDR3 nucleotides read TGTGCCAGCAGTTACGAGGGCTACGAGCAGTACTTC.

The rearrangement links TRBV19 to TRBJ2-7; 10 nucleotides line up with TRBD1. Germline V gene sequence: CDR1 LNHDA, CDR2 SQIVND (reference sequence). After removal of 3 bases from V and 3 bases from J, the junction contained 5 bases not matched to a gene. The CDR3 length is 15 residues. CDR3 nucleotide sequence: TGTGCCAGTAGTATCCGGGACAGGGGTCTCTACGAGCAGTACTTC. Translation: CASSIRDRGLYEQYF.

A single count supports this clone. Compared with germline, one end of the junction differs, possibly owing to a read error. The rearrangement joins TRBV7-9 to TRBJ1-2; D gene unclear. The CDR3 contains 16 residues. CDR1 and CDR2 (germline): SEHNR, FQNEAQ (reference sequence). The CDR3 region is CSSSLIRGQANYGYTF. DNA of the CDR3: TGTTCCAGCAGCTTAATCCGTGGGCAGGCTAACTATGGCTACACCTTC. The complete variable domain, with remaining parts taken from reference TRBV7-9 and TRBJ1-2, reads DTGVSQNPRHKITKRGQNVTFRCDPISEHNRLYWYRQTLGQGPEFLTYFQNEAQLEKSRLLSDRFSAERPKGSFSTLEIQRTEQGDSAMYLCSSSLIRGQANYGYTFGSGTRLTVV.

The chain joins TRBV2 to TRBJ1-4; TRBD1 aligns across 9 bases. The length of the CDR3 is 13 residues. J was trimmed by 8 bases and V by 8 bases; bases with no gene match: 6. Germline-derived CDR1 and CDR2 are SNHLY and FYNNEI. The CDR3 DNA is TGTGCCAGCGTCGACAGGGGGGGCGAAAAACTGTTTTTT. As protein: CASVDRGGEKLFF.

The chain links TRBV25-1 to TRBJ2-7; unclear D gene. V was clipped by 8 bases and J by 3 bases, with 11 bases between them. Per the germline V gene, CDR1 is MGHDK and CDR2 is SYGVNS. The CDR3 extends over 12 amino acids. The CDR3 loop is CASGPGGYEQYF. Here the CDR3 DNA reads TGTGCCAGCGGTCCGGGTGGCTACGAGCAGTACTTC.

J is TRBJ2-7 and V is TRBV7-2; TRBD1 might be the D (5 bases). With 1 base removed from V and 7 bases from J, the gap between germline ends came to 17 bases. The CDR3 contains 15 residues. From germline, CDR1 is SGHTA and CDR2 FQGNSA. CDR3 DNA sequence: TGTGCCAGCAGCTTAGAGTCGACAGCGTGGTGGGAGCAGTACTTC. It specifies CASSLESTAWWEQYF.

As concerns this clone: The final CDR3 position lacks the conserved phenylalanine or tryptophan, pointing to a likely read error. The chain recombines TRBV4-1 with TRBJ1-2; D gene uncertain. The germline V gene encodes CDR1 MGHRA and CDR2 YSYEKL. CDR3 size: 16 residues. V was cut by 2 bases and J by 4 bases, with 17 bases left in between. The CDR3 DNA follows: TGCGCCAGCAGCCAACCTACAGCTACGGATTTCTATGGCTACACCTCC. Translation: CASSQPTATDFYGYTS.

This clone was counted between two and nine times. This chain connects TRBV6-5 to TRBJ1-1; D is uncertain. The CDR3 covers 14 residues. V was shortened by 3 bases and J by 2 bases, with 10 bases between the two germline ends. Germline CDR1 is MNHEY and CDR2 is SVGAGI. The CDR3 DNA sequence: TGTGCCAGCAGTTATAATTCGGGAAACACTGAAGCTTTCTTT. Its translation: CASSYNSGNTEAFF.

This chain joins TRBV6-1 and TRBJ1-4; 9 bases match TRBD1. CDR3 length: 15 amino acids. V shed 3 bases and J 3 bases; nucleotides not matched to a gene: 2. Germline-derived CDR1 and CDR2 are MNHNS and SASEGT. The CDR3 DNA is TGTGCCAGCAGTGAGGGGGACAGGGCTAATGAAAAACTGTTTTTT. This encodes CASSEGDRANEKLFF.

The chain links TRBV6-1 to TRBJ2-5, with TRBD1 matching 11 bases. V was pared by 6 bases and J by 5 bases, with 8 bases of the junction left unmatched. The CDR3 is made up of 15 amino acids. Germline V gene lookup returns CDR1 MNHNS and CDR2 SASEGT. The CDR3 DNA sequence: TGTGCCAGCAGAGAACGGGACAGGGGGTGGGAGACCCAGTACTTC. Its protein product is CASRERDRGWETQYF.

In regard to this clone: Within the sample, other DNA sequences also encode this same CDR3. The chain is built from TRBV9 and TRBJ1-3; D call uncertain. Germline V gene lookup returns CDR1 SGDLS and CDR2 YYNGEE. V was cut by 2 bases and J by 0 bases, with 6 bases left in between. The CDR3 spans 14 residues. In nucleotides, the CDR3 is TGTGCCAGCAGCGTGGACTACTCTGGAAACACCATATATTTT. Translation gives CASSVDYSGNTIYF.

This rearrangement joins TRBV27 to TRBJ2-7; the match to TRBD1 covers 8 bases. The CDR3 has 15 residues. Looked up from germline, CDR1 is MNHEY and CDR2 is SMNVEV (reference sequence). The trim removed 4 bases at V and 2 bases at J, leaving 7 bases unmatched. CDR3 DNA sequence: TGTGCCAGCAGTTCCCGGGACAGGTTCCCCTACGAGCAGTACTTC. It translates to CASSSRDRFPYEQYF.

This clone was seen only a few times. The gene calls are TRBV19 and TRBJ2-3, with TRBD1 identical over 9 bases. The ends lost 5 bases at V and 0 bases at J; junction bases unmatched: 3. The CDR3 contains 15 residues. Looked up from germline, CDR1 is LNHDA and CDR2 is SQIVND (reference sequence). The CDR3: CASSWTGESTDTQYF. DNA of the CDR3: TGTGCCAGTAGTTGGACAGGGGAAAGCACAGATACGCAGTATTTT.

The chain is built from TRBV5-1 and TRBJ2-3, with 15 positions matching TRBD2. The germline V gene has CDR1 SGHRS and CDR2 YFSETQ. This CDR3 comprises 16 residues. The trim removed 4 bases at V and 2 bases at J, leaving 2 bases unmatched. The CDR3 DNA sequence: TGCGCCAGCAGCAGGACTAGCGGGAGGGACACAGATACGCAGTATTTT. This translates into CASSRTSGRDTDTQYF. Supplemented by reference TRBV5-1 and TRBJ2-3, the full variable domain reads KAGVTQTPRYLIKTRGQQVTLSCSPISGHRSVSWYQQTPGQGLQFLFEYFSETQRNKGNFPGRFSGRQFSNSRSEMNVSTLELGDSALYLCASSRTSGRDTDTQYFGPGTRLTVL.

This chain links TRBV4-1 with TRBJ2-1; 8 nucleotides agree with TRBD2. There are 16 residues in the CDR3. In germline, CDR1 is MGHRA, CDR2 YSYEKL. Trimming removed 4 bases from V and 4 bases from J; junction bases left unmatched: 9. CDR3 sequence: CASSPEGSGDYNEQFF. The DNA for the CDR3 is TGCGCCAGCAGCCCGGAAGGTAGCGGGGATTACAATGAGCAGTTCTTC.

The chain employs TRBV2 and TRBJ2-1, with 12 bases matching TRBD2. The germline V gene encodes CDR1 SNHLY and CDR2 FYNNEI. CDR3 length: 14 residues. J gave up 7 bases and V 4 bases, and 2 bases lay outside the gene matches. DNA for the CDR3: TGTGCCAGCAGTGTAACTAGCGGGGGGAATGAGCAGTTCTTC. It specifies CASSVTSGGNEQFF.

The CDR3 region has the DNA TGTGCCAGCAGCTTATCATACGGGTACAATGAGCAGTTCTTC. This gives the protein CASSLSYGYNEQFF. J is TRBJ2-1 and V is TRBV5-6, with unresolved D. Germline V gives CDR1 SGHDT, CDR2 YYEEEE. V gave up 2 bases and J gave up 4 bases, with 10 bases separating them. CDR3 length equals 14 residues. The full variable domain, rest sourced from reference TRBV5-6 and TRBJ2-1, is DAGVTQSPTHLIKTRGQQVTLRCSPKSGHDTVSWYQQALGQGPQFIFQYYEEEERQRGNFPDRFSGHQFPNYSSELNVNALLLGDSALYLCASSLSYGYNEQFFGPGTRLTVL.

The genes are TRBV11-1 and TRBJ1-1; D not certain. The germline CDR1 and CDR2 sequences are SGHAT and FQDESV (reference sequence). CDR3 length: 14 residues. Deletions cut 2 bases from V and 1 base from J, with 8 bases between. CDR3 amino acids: CASSLMMANTEAFF. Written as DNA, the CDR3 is TGTGCCAGCAGCTTAATGATGGCGAACACTGAAGCTTTCTTT.